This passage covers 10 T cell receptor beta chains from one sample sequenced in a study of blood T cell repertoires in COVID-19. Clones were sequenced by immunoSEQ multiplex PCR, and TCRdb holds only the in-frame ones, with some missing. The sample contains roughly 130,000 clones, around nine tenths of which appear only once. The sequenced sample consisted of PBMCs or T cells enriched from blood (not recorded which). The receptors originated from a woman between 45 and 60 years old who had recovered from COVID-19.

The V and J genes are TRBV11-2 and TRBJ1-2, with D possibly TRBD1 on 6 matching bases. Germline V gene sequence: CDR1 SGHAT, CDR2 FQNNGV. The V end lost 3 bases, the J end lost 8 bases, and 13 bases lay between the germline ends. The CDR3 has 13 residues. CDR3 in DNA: TGTGCCAGCAGCTTTTCAGGGGTTCAAGGCTACACCTTC. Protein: CASSFSGVQGYTF.

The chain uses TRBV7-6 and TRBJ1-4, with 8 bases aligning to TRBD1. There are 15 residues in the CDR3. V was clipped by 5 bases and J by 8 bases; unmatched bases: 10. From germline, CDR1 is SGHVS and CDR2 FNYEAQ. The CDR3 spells CASSPPGQEREKLFF. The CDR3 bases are TGTGCCAGCAGCCCGCCGGGACAGGAACGCGAAAAACTGTTTTTT. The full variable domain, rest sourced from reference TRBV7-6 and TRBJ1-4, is GAGVSQSPRYKVTKRGQDVALRCDPISGHVSLYWYRQALGQGPEFLTYFNYEAQQDKSGLPNDRFSAERPEGSISTLTIQRTEQRDSAMYRCASSPPGQEREKLFFGSGTQLSVL.

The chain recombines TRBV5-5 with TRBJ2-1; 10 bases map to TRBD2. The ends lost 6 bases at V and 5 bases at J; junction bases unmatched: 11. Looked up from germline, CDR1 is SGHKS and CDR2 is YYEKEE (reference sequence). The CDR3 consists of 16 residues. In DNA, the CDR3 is TGTGCCAGCACCAGTTCCGGGACTAGCGCTCACAATGAGCAGTTCTTC. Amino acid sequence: CASTSSGTSAHNEQFF.

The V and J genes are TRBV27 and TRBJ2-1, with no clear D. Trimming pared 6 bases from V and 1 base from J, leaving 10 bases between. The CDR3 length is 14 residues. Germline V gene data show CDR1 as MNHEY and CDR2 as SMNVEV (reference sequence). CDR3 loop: CASRLFRSYNEQFF. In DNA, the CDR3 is TGTGCCAGCAGACTCTTCAGGTCCTACAATGAGCAGTTCTTC.

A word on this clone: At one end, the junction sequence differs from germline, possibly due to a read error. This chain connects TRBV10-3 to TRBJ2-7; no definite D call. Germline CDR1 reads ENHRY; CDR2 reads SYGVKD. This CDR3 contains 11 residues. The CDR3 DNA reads TGTGCCATCAGTGAGTCCTCCGAGCAGTACTTC. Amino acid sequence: CAISESSEQYF.

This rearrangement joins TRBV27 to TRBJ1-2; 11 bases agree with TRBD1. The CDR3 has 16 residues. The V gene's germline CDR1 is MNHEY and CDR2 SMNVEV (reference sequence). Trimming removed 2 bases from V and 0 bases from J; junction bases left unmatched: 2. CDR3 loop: CASSLGQGAANYGYTF. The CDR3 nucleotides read TGTGCCAGCAGTTTAGGACAGGGGGCGGCTAACTATGGCTACACCTTC.

The CDR3 spells CASSQESEKLFF. CDR3 bases: TGTGCCAGCAGCCAGGAGTCTGAAAAACTGTTTTTT. The gene calls are TRBV3-1 (or the pseudogene TRBV3-2) and TRBJ1-4; no clear D gene. Trimming cost V 3 bases and J 7 bases, with 6 bases left between them. The CDR3 sequence is 12 residues long. CDR1 and CDR2 (germline): LGHDT, YNNKEL (reference sequence).

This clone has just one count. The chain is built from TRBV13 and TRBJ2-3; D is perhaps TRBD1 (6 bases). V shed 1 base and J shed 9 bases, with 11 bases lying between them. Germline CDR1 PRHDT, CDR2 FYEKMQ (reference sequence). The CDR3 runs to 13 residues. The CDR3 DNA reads TGTGCCAGCAGCTTAGACAGGGTAAGGACGCAGTATTTT. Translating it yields CASSLDRVRTQYF.

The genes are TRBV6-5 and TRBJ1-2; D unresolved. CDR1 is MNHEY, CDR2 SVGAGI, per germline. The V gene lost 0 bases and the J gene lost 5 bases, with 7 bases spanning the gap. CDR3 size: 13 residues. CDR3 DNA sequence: TGTGCCAGCAGTTACTCGAGGTTATATGGCTACACCTTC. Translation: CASSYSRLYGYTF.

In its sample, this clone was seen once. The CDR3 protein is CASSYPGGVNTEAFF. The CDR3 DNA reads TGTGCCAGCAGTTACCCTGGGGGGGTGAACACTGAAGCTTTCTTT. The V gene is TRBV6-5, the J gene TRBJ1-1; tentatively, D is TRBD1 (5 bases). Germline CDR1 is MNHEY and CDR2 is SVGAGI. Trimming pared 2 bases from V and 0 bases from J, leaving 10 bases between. The CDR3 runs 15 residues.